The rows below give T cell receptor beta chains drawn from one sample of a study of T cell responses to AZD1222 COVID-19 vaccine. Measured with immunoSEQ multiplex PCR; TCRdb has only the in-frame clones, and not every one. Found here are around 100,000 clones, over 75% of them singletons; the top ten hold approximately 22%. The sample consisted of peripheral blood, taken on day 0 of AZD1222 vaccination. The receptors stem from an adult in good health. The CDR3 runs from the conserved cysteine through the conserved F or W. Clone size, where shown, is once, few, many, or a class for clones that have expanded.

TRBV28	-	TRBJ1-3	16	CASSLQVRQTGNTIYF
TRBV28	few	TRBJ1-5	16	CASRKDRGRSWQPQHF
TRBV7-9	-	TRBJ2-7	16	CASSWGGWQASYEQYF
TRBV19	-	TRBJ2-2	17	CASSRLPGQGNTGELFF
TRBV14	-	TRBJ1-1	14	CASSRQYMNTEAFF
TRBV2	-	TRBJ1-3	16	CASIKDSAHSGNTIYF
TRBV24-1	-	TRBJ2-3	15	CATSDLRRDADTQYF
TRBV7-2	-	TRBJ2-5	16	CASSFFPSGRRETQYF
TRBV4-1	-	TRBJ2-1	15	CASSSRLVSYNEQFF
TRBV7-9	-	TRBJ2-3	12	CASSPSTDTQYF
TRBV6-4	-	TRBJ1-2	13	CASSEGANYGYTF
TRBV9	once	TRBJ1-2	16	CASSAPYRGSNYGYTF
TRBV2	-	TRBJ2-3	11	CASRYADTQYF
TRBV6-5	-	TRBJ2-3	15	CASSYGRAHTDTQYF
TRBV7-6	-	TRBJ2-3	14	CASSPRTSSDTQYF
TRBV19	-	TRBJ1-1	15	CASTLGGRRNTEAFF
TRBV7-2	-	TRBJ2-7	14	CASSASTGAYEQYF
TRBV28	-	TRBJ1-5	14	CATSRDIGDQPQHF
TRBV7-6	once	TRBJ2-2	16	CASSPVERGGTGELFF
TRBV25-1	-	TRBJ1-1	15	CASSELGGWNTEAFF
TRBV19	-	TRBJ1-1	15	CASSIVGTANTEAFF
TRBV19	-	TRBJ1-5	13	CASSPGGPAAQHF
TRBV28	-	TRBJ2-1	12	CASSSQRGEQFF
TRBV11-3	-	TRBJ2-7	13	CASSYGPFGEQYF
TRBV7-9	-	TRBJ1-2	15	CATHGTGLTLYGYTF
TRBV7-8	-	TRBJ2-5	17	CASSLGALTSGGQTQYF
TRBV7-9	-	TRBJ1-2	13	CASSSDRGDGYTF
TRBV7-2	-	TRBJ1-1	18	CASSFPDRGYVMNTEAFF
TRBV3-1/TRBV3-2	-	TRBJ1-4	16	CASSQGQRTANEKLFF
TRBV9	-	TRBJ2-2	15	CASRGPTGGHGELFF
TRBV5-4	-	TRBJ2-7	13	CASSWTGDYEQYF
TRBV7-9	-	TRBJ2-1	15	CASSQLAGDYNEQFF
TRBV7-2	-	TRBJ2-1	17	CASSSTTSGSSYNEQFF
TRBV14	-	TRBJ1-2	16	CASSQGLGEAHYGYTF
TRBV6-6	-	TRBJ1-1	12	CASSALNTEAFF
TRBV9	-	TRBJ1-5	17	CASSVAGSPGSNQPQHF
TRBV5-5	-	TRBJ2-1	15	CASRPRGPSHNEQFF
TRBV28	-	TRBJ2-3	15	CASSWGGARTDTQYF
TRBV27	-	TRBJ2-7	14	CASTSSGGTYEQYF
TRBV2	-	TRBJ1-5	14	CASSDWGSYQPQHF
TRBV9	-	TRBJ1-1	16	CASSDRRGGARTEAFF
TRBV11-2	few	TRBJ2-2	11	CASRDPGELFF
TRBV28	-	TRBJ1-5	15	CASSATGGVNQPQHF
TRBV7-2	once	TRBJ1-5	14	CASSSGQGDQPQHF
TRBV3-1/TRBV3-2	medium-sized	TRBJ1-6	16	CASSQVATGGYSPLHF
TRBV3-1/TRBV3-2	-	TRBJ1-2	11	CASTQGGGYTF
TRBV3-1/TRBV3-2	-	TRBJ2-4	19	CASSQAVGQGAGAKNIQYF
TRBV13	-	TRBJ1-2	13	CASSPTGGEGYTF
TRBV19	-	TRBJ2-7	12	CASSISTNEQYF
TRBV6-6	-	TRBJ2-7	14	CASSFGQAVYEQYF
TRBV7-2	-	TRBJ1-1	15	CASSLDWVEVTEAFF
TRBV6-5	-	TRBJ2-7	15	CASSYSGGSVYEQYF
TRBV7-2	-	TRBJ1-5	15	CASSRGVSTGQPQHF